This TCR beta chain was identified during a study of cytomegalovirus exposure and HLA in healthy donors. Study-wide background: The same platform as the roughly 630 first-cohort repertoires was used for the 120 validation repertoires, a later analysis reported. Study-wide points: Overall, around 160 TCR beta chains were annotated as cytomegalovirus-associated. In vitro assays verified that a few CMV-associated chains recognized CMV antigens specifically.

Assay used: immunoSEQ multiplex PCR; TCRdb lists only in-frame clones, some missing. The sample carries under 75,000 clones, 80% to 95% recorded once. About this clone: Its antigen is as yet unknown.

V shed 6 bases, J shed 4 bases, and the junction held 6 bases outside the gene matches. CDR1 SQVTM and CDR2 ANQGSEA come from the germline V gene. The CDR3 is 14 residues long. The TCR was taken from a man aged 18 to 29 in good health and CMV-seropositive. Material: PBMCs. The V gene is TRBV29-1, the J gene TRBJ2-7; 13 bases align to TRBD2. CDR3 sequence (DNA): TGCAGCGTGAAACTAGCGGGAGGGCCATACGAGCAGTACTTC. Protein: CSVKLAGGPYEQYF.